Shown below are 21 T cell receptor beta chains from a single sample sequenced in a study of T cell changes during pregnancy in multiple sclerosis. Repertoires were generated with immunoSEQ multiplex PCR, while TCRdb's copy carries only in-frame clones and drops some. Among about 59,000 clones, 93% were seen once, and the ten largest hold about 2.5%. The sample was CD8+ T cells from peripheral blood mononuclear cells, taken in the third trimester of pregnancy. These receptors originate from a female donor with multiple sclerosis, enrolled in a pregnancy study.

The V and J genes are TRBV7-7 and TRBJ2-3; 10 nucleotides agree with TRBD1. CDR1 and CDR2 (germline): SSHAT, FNYEAQ (reference sequence). The length of the CDR3 is 15 residues. The trim removed 4 bases at V and 1 base at J, leaving 2 bases unmatched. The CDR3 nucleotides are TGTGCCAGCAGCTCCGGGACAGGGGGCACAGATACGCAGTATTTT. It encodes CASSSGTGGTDTQYF.

The gene calls are TRBV9 and TRBJ2-3; 10 nucleotides line up with TRBD2. The CDR3 sequence is 17 residues long. V gave up 1 base and J gave up 4 bases; unmatched junction bases: 9. Germline CDR1 SGDLS, CDR2 YYNGEE. CDR3 bases: TGTGCCAGCAGCGTATATTCCAAAGCGGGAGGGGCAGATACGCAGTATTTT. It yields the protein CASSVYSKAGGADTQYF.

The chain uses TRBV7-9 and TRBJ2-2; 9 bases line up with TRBD2. Germline V lookup: CDR1 SEHNR, CDR2 FQNEAQ (reference sequence). The CDR3 spans 16 residues. With V trimmed by 5 bases and J by 6 bases, 10 bases remained unmatched. Here the CDR3 DNA reads TGTGCCAGCAGCGCAAGTAGCGGGAGTGGGGCCGGGGAGCTGTTTTTT. Its protein product is CASSASSGSGAGELFF.

V gene TRBV27 combines with J gene TRBJ2-2; D is undetermined. This CDR3 is built from 14 residues. Germline V gives CDR1 MNHEY, CDR2 SMNVEV (reference sequence). V shed 4 bases and J shed 4 bases, with 10 bases lying between them. CDR3 in amino acids: CASSSGLFTGELFF. DNA for the CDR3: TGTGCCAGCAGTTCGGGTCTGTTCACCGGGGAGCTGTTTTTT.

The chain carries TRBV9 and TRBJ1-3; D is ambiguous. Germline V CDR1 and CDR2: SGDLS, YYNGEE. This CDR3 contains 13 residues. V dropped 2 bases and J dropped 0 bases, with 3 bases sitting between them. The CDR3 spells CASSVSSGNTIYF. Here the CDR3 DNA reads TGTGCCAGCAGCGTCAGCTCTGGAAACACCATATATTTT.

About this clone: Other DNA sequences within the sample encode an identical CDR3. The V and J genes are TRBV7-9 and TRBJ2-1; TRBD2 might be the D (6 bases). CDR1 is SEHNR and CDR2 is FQNEAQ in the germline V gene (reference sequence). This CDR3 contains 13 residues. Trimming took 5 bases from V and 3 from J, leaving 8 bases between them. In nucleotides, the CDR3 is TGTGCCAGCAGCGCCGGGAGCTACAATGAGCAGTTCTTC. Translating gives CASSAGSYNEQFF.

CDR3 nucleotide sequence: TGCGCCAGCAGCCAAGTAGGGCAGGGAAACTACGAGCAGTACTTC. Residues: CASSQVGQGNYEQYF. This rearrangement joins TRBV4-1 to TRBJ2-7; tentative D call: TRBD1 (5 bases). Germline V gene data show CDR1 as MGHRA and CDR2 as YSYEKL. V dropped 1 base and J dropped 3 bases, with 13 bases sitting between them. The CDR3 loop spans 15 amino acids.

The V and J genes are TRBV7-9 and TRBJ2-2; 9 nucleotides line up with TRBD2. The J segment lost 3 bases and the V segment lost 5 bases, leaving 10 bases of the junction unmatched. There are 17 residues in the CDR3. Germline V gene sequence: CDR1 SEHNR, CDR2 FQNEAQ (reference sequence). The CDR3 loop is CASSAAPAGGHTGELFF. The CDR3 DNA sequence: TGTGCCAGCAGCGCCGCCCCAGCGGGAGGACACACCGGGGAGCTGTTTTTT.

The chain employs TRBV5-1 and TRBJ2-5; D call uncertain. The germline CDR1 and CDR2 sequences are SGHRS and YFSETQ. This CDR3 contains 14 residues. V was clipped by 5 bases and J by 2 bases, with 13 bases between them. The CDR3 DNA reads as TGCGCCAGCAGTTCTAGACTGCCTCAAGAGACCCAGTACTTC. This translates into CASSSRLPQETQYF.

The rearrangement links TRBV4-2 to TRBJ2-1; 11 bases fit TRBD2. The CDR3 runs to 20 residues. V lost 2 bases to trimming and J lost 1 base; unmatched junction nucleotides: 13. Germline CDR1 is LGHNA and CDR2 is YNFKEQ. CDR3 sequence (DNA): TGTGCCAGCAGCCAACAACCGGGACTAGCGGTCTGGGGGTCCTACAATGAGCAGTTCTTC. Translation gives CASSQQPGLAVWGSYNEQFF.

J is TRBJ1-5 and V is TRBV4-3; D is possibly TRBD1 (6 bases). Germline values: CDR1 LGHNA, CDR2 YSLEER. Deletions cut 0 bases from V and 6 bases from J, with 15 bases between. The CDR3 has 16 amino acids. Here the CDR3 DNA reads TGCGCCAGCAGCCAAGATCGGCAGGGGAGCGGTCAGCCCCAGCATTTT. Protein product: CASSQDRQGSGQPQHF.

This sequence joins TRBV13 and TRBJ2-1; TRBD2 aligns across 7 bases. CDR1 is PRHDT and CDR2 is FYEKMQ in the germline V gene (reference sequence). There are 15 residues in the CDR3. J lost 8 bases, V lost 2 bases, and 9 bases had no gene match. The CDR3 coding sequence is TGTGCCAGCAGCTTAAGTCTTGGGGCGGGGGATGAGCAGTTCTTC. Its translation: CASSLSLGAGDEQFF.

The chain employs TRBV29-1 and TRBJ2-7, with TRBD1 matching 7 bases. Germline trimming cut 5 bases from V and 1 base from J; bases unmatched to any gene: 5. Germline V lookup: CDR1 SQVTM, CDR2 ANQGSEA. The CDR3 loop spans 13 amino acids. CDR3 residues: CSVTGTASYEQYF. The DNA of the CDR3 is TGCAGCGTTACGGGGACAGCTTCCTACGAGCAGTACTTC.

The chain employs TRBV4-1 and TRBJ1-2, with 11 nucleotides matching TRBD1. Germline-derived CDR1 and CDR2 are MGHRA and YSYEKL. This CDR3 spans 15 amino acids. V was pared by 3 bases and J by 4 bases, with 4 bases of the junction left unmatched. Here the CDR3 reads CASSQRTGGVYGYTF. CDR3 nucleotides: TGCGCCAGCAGCCAGCGGACAGGGGGCGTCTATGGCTACACCTTC.

This clone came up once. The rearrangement joins TRBV28 to TRBJ2-7; TRBD2 agrees at 11 bases. CDR1 MDHEN and CDR2 SYDVKM come from the germline V gene. The ends lost 3 bases at V and 9 bases at J; junction bases unmatched: 16. This CDR3 region has 17 residues. The CDR3 reads CASSFGRGTSGARGQYF. Written as DNA, the CDR3 is TGTGCCAGCAGTTTTGGCCGCGGGACTAGCGGAGCCCGGGGGCAGTACTTC.

The chain is built from TRBV7-9 and TRBJ2-1; possibly TRBD2 for D (6 bases). The CDR3 is 14 residues long. V was pared by 11 bases and J by 0 bases, with 14 bases between. Germline V CDR1 and CDR2: SEHNR, FQNEAQ (reference sequence). In DNA, the CDR3 is TGTGCCTCCTTCTTAGCGGCCTCCTACAATGAGCAGTTCTTC. Protein product: CASFLAASYNEQFF.

The chain has TRBV13 and TRBJ2-1; D is uncertain. Germline V lookup: CDR1 PRHDT, CDR2 FYEKMQ (reference sequence). Trimming took 0 bases from V and 4 from J, leaving 10 bases between them. This CDR3 is built from 15 residues. CDR3 nucleotides: TGTGCCAGCAGCTTAGGATACGGCGGATACAATGAGCAGTTCTTC. Protein sequence: CASSLGYGGYNEQFF.

The V call is TRBV6-5, the J call TRBJ2-1; D gene ambiguous. The CDR3 loop spans 11 amino acids. Germline V CDR1 and CDR2: MNHEY, SVGAGI. V was cut by 5 bases and J by 8 bases, with 7 bases left in between. The CDR3 DNA reads as TGTGCCAGCAGTGCTAGTGATGAGCAGTTCTTC. Encoded protein: CASSASDEQFF.

The rearrangement joins TRBV29-1 to TRBJ2-1; no clear D gene. V was trimmed by 3 bases and J by 0 bases, leaving 6 bases between them. Germline V gene data show CDR1 as SQVTM and CDR2 as ANQGSEA. The CDR3 consists of 13 residues. The CDR3, as DNA: TGCAGCGTTGATAAGAGCTCCTACAATGAGCAGTTCTTC. This translates into CSVDKSSYNEQFF.

This rearrangement joins TRBV18 to TRBJ2-7; D might be TRBD1 (6 bases). Germline loops: CDR1 KGHSH, CDR2 LQKENI. The CDR3 has 16 amino acids. V gave up 2 bases and J gave up 2 bases, with 16 bases separating them. The DNA of the CDR3 is TGTGCCAGCTCACCAGAGGACAGAAGCAATACCTACGAGCAGTACTTC. It yields the protein CASSPEDRSNTYEQYF.

V gene TRBV27 combines with J gene TRBJ1-3, with D tentatively TRBD1 (6 bases). This CDR3 spans 15 amino acids. Trimming pared 5 bases from V and 0 bases from J, leaving 11 bases between. Germline CDR1 is MNHEY and CDR2 is SMNVEV (reference sequence). This CDR3 is CASSRQAFSGNTIYF. The CDR3 nucleotides read TGTGCCAGCAGTAGACAGGCTTTCTCTGGAAACACCATATATTTT.